Following are 28 T cell receptor beta chains from one sample sequenced in a study of blood T cell repertoires in COVID-19. The assay was immunoSEQ multiplex PCR, and TCRdb's table has in-frame clones only and misses some. In the table there are about 210,000 clones, approximately 88% of which are singletons. Sequenced sample: PBMCs or T cells enriched from blood (not recorded which). The receptors come from a woman aged 18-35 years who had recovered from COVID-19.

The chain employs TRBV5-6 and TRBJ1-5; the match to TRBD1 covers 8 bases. The V gene's germline CDR1 is SGHDT and CDR2 YYEEEE. The V and J ends lost 4 bases and 1 base, in that order; junction bases with no gene match: 10. The CDR3 extends over 17 amino acids. CDR3 residues: CASSPFEDRASNQPQHF. The CDR3 DNA reads as TGTGCCAGCAGCCCTTTTGAGGACAGGGCAAGCAATCAGCCCCAGCATTTT.

The rearrangement links TRBV7-9 to TRBJ1-4; D ambiguous. Germline V gene data show CDR1 as SEHNR and CDR2 as FQNEAQ (reference sequence). The V and J ends lost 1 base and 7 bases respectively, with 10 bases between them. The CDR3 consists of 14 residues. CDR3: CASSLVGPSEKLFF. CDR3 in DNA: TGTGCCAGCAGCTTAGTTGGGCCCTCTGAAAAACTGTTTTTT.

This chain connects TRBV4-2 to TRBJ2-1; 8 bases agree with TRBD1. Germline CDR1 LGHNA, CDR2 YNFKEQ. CDR3 length equals 15 residues. Germline trimming cut 4 bases from V and 5 bases from J; bases unmatched to any gene: 7. CDR3: CASSPRVTGDNEQFF. The CDR3, as DNA: TGTGCCAGCAGCCCCAGGGTGACAGGGGACAATGAGCAGTTCTTC.

In its sample, this clone was seen once. The chain has TRBV9 and TRBJ1-4; 7 nucleotides line up with TRBD1. Germline CDR1 and CDR2: SGDLS and YYNGEE. The CDR3 is made up of 14 amino acids. J gave up 12 bases and V 4 bases, and 12 bases lay outside the gene matches. CDR3 DNA sequence: TGTGCCAGCAGCTTAACAGGGGCCTATGGGGAACTGTTTTTT. Translation: CASSLTGAYGELFF.

The rearrangement joins TRBV5-4 to TRBJ2-7, with a weak D call TRBD1 (5 bases). V was clipped by 0 bases and J by 6 bases, with 7 bases between them. From germline, CDR1 is SGHNT and CDR2 YYREEE (reference sequence). The CDR3 covers 12 residues. The CDR3, as DNA: TGTGCCAGCAGCTTGGATGGGGCCGAGCAGTACTTC. This encodes CASSLDGAEQYF.

This chain uses TRBV3-1 (or the pseudogene TRBV3-2) with TRBJ1-2, with 8 bases identical to TRBD1. The CDR3 consists of 13 residues. Germline V gene lookup returns CDR1 LGHDT and CDR2 YNNKEL (reference sequence). V lost 3 bases, J lost 8 bases, and 5 bases stayed unmatched. The CDR3 sequence is CASSQGRGQGYTF. CDR3 in DNA: TGTGCCAGCAGCCAGGGCAGGGGGCAAGGCTACACCTTC.

The gene calls are TRBV6-5 and TRBJ1-3; D gene uncertain. This CDR3 spans 14 amino acids. Looked up from germline, CDR1 is MNHEY and CDR2 is SVGAGI. The ends were cut back, 6 bases at V and 0 bases at J, with 9 bases in the middle. The CDR3 region has the DNA TGTGCCAGCAGACCAACGAGCTCTGGAAACACCATATATTTT. Amino acid sequence: CASRPTSSGNTIYF.

The V call is TRBV28, the J call TRBJ1-1, with TRBD1 matching 7 bases. J lost 0 bases, V lost 6 bases, and 13 bases had no gene match. The CDR3 is made up of 17 amino acids. Germline V gene lookup returns CDR1 MDHEN and CDR2 SYDVKM. This CDR3 reads CASRTYRQGAMNTEAFF. DNA for the CDR3: TGTGCCAGCAGAACCTATCGACAGGGCGCCATGAACACTGAAGCTTTCTTT.

The V call is TRBV3-1 (or the pseudogene TRBV3-2), the J call TRBJ1-1; D is uncertain. V was shortened by 5 bases and J by 11 bases, with 21 bases between the two germline ends. This CDR3 is built from 14 residues. Germline V gene lookup returns CDR1 LGHDT and CDR2 YNNKEL (reference sequence). DNA for the CDR3: TGTGCCAGCAGCAAAAGCGGCACAGATGAGTCCGCTTTCTTT. As protein: CASSKSGTDESAFF.

The chain combines TRBV7-9 with TRBJ2-3; 8 nucleotides align to TRBD1. The V gene end was trimmed by 5 bases and the J gene end by 4 bases; junction bases not matched to a gene: 5. The germline V gene encodes CDR1 SEHNR and CDR2 FQNEAQ (reference sequence). The CDR3 is 14 amino acids. The CDR3 reads CASSPGQAPDTQYF. The CDR3 nucleotides read TGTGCCAGCAGCCCGGGACAGGCCCCAGATACGCAGTATTTT.

V gene TRBV5-1 combines with J gene TRBJ2-7; TRBD2 is a possible D gene (6 bases). The CDR3 consists of 17 residues. Germline V lookup: CDR1 SGHRS, CDR2 YFSETQ. With 0 bases removed from V and 1 base from J, the gap between germline ends came to 17 bases. The CDR3 here is CASSLAVGGRQSYEQYF. CDR3 nucleotide sequence: TGCGCCAGCAGCTTGGCCGTTGGGGGGAGGCAATCCTACGAGCAGTACTTC.

Remarks on this clone: This same CDR3 is encoded by further DNA sequences in the sample. This sequence joins TRBV19 and TRBJ2-2; D not resolved. Germline V CDR1 and CDR2: LNHDA, SQIVND (reference sequence). The CDR3 loop spans 11 amino acids. V was pared by 9 bases and J by 2 bases, with 4 bases between. In DNA, the CDR3 is TGTGCCAGCAGAAACACCGGGGAGCTGTTTTTT. This sequence encodes CASRNTGELFF.

This clone was picked up a small number of times. The chain has TRBV29-1 and TRBJ2-1, with 7 bases fitting TRBD1. Germline V gives CDR1 SQVTM, CDR2 ANQGSEA. Trimming cost V 6 bases and J 7 bases; bases outside gene matches: 12. This CDR3 has 14 amino acids. The CDR3: CSVPPPYRGNEQFF. DNA for the CDR3: TGCAGCGTCCCGCCCCCCTACAGGGGAAATGAGCAGTTCTTC.

The CDR3 spells CASSPLRTSGNNEQFF. The CDR3 DNA sequence: TGTGCCAGCAGCCCATTACGGACTAGCGGAAACAATGAGCAGTTCTTC. The V call is TRBV6-2 or TRBV6-3, the J call TRBJ2-1; 10 nucleotides line up with TRBD2. CDR3 size: 16 residues. Germline CDR1 reads MNHEY; CDR2 reads SVGEGT. With V trimmed by 6 bases and J by 5 bases, 10 bases remained unmatched.

The genes are TRBV5-4 and TRBJ2-7; the match to TRBD1 covers 8 bases. The V and J ends lost 3 bases and 1 base, in that order; junction bases with no gene match: 6. This CDR3 has 15 residues. Germline lookup yields CDR1 SGHNT and CDR2 YYREEE (reference sequence). CDR3 loop: CASSSAGTGSYEQYF. DNA of the CDR3: TGTGCCAGCAGCTCTGCCGGGACAGGATCCTACGAGCAGTACTTC.

The rearrangement uses TRBV14 and TRBJ1-1; 9 positions match TRBD1. The V segment lost 4 bases and the J segment 5 bases; nucleotides outside the gene matches: 5. This CDR3 region has 14 residues. Looked up from germline, CDR1 is SGHDN and CDR2 is FVKESK. The CDR3 here is CASSLGQGWTEAFF. The CDR3 DNA is TGTGCCAGCAGCCTTGGACAGGGGTGGACTGAAGCTTTCTTT.

The rearrangement links TRBV7-9 to TRBJ2-7; 7 bases fit TRBD1. Germline CDR1 reads SEHNR; CDR2 reads FQNEAQ (reference sequence). There are 14 residues in the CDR3. Trimming removed 0 bases from V and 6 bases from J; junction bases left unmatched: 5. The CDR3 DNA is TGTGCCAGCAGCTTAGCAGGGGGCGAGATCGAGCAGTACTTC. It codes for CASSLAGGEIEQYF.

This chain connects TRBV28 to TRBJ2-2; 9 bases align to TRBD1. CDR3 length: 16 residues. Per germline, CDR1 MDHEN and CDR2 SYDVKM. J gave up 5 bases and V 6 bases, and 10 bases lay outside the gene matches. Here the CDR3 DNA reads TGTGCCAGCAGACAAACCGGGACAGGGCGGACCGGGGAGCTGTTTTTT. Amino acids: CASRQTGTGRTGELFF.

This clone came up once. This chain joins TRBV27 and TRBJ2-6, with D hard to call. The CDR3 is 16 residues long. Trimming took 5 bases from V and 2 from J, leaving 13 bases between them. The germline V gene has CDR1 MNHEY and CDR2 SMNVEV (reference sequence). DNA for the CDR3: TGTGCCAGCAGTAGCCTGACTCAGACTGGGGCCAACGTCCTGACTTTC. As protein: CASSSLTQTGANVLTF.

The chain joins TRBV24-1 to TRBJ1-1; D might be TRBD1 (5 bases). V dropped 5 bases and J dropped 1 base, with 10 bases sitting between them. The CDR3 covers 14 residues. Germline lookup yields CDR1 KGHDR and CDR2 SFDVKD. This chain's CDR3 is CATSAGGENTEAFF. DNA of the CDR3: TGTGCCACCAGTGCTGGGGGGGAGAACACTGAAGCTTTCTTT.

The chain joins TRBV12-3 or TRBV12-4 to TRBJ1-1, with a weak D call TRBD1 (5 bases). This CDR3 is 13 amino acids long. Trimming stripped 3 bases from V and 8 bases from J, with 13 bases between. CDR3 loop: CASSFKVGAEAFF. The CDR3 nucleotides read TGTGCCAGCAGTTTTAAGGTAGGGGCCGAAGCTTTCTTT.

CDR3 sequence (DNA): TGTGCCAGCTCCCTTCAAGACCGGACAGGGGGGGGGTACAATGAGCAGTTCTTC. Amino acid sequence: CASSLQDRTGGGYNEQFF. The V and J genes are TRBV18 and TRBJ2-1; 10 nucleotides line up with TRBD1. This CDR3 comprises 18 residues. The germline gives CDR1 KGHSH, CDR2 LQKENI. V lost 6 bases to trimming and J lost 4 bases; unmatched junction nucleotides: 15. The full variable domain, completed using reference TRBV18 and TRBJ2-1, is NAGVMQNPRHLVRRRGQEARLRCSPMKGHSHVYWYRQLPEEGLKFMVYLQKENIIDESGMPKERFSAEFPKEGPSILRIQQVVRGDSAAYFCASSLQDRTGGGYNEQFFGPGTRLTVL.

This chain joins TRBV5-6 and TRBJ1-6, with TRBD1 matching over 7 bases. The J segment lost 4 bases and the V segment lost 0 bases, leaving 1 base of the junction unmatched. Germline V CDR1 and CDR2: SGHDT, YYEEEE. The CDR3 covers 15 residues. For the CDR3, the DNA is TGTGCCAGCAGCTTGGGACAGGGATATAATTCACCCCTCCACTTT. Its translation is CASSLGQGYNSPLHF.

The V and J genes are TRBV9 and TRBJ2-7; 10 nucleotides match TRBD1. Per germline, CDR1 SGDLS and CDR2 YYNGEE. The J segment lost 5 bases and the V segment lost 3 bases, leaving 14 bases of the junction unmatched. The CDR3 runs 17 residues. DNA for the CDR3: TGTGCCAGCAGCGCAAGATCCGGGACAGGGGATATCCACGAGCAGTACTTC. It specifies CASSARSGTGDIHEQYF.

The J gene is TRBJ2-1, the V gene TRBV6-5, with 8 bases fitting TRBD2. Trimming removed 6 bases from V and 5 bases from J; junction bases left unmatched: 6. The CDR3 spans 14 residues. The germline CDR1 and CDR2 sequences are MNHEY and SVGAGI. The CDR3 DNA follows: TGTGCCAGCAGCTTAGCGGGGCCGCACAATGAGCAGTTCTTC. Translating it yields CASSLAGPHNEQFF.

This clone was recorded only once. The rearrangement uses TRBV19 and TRBJ2-5; D perhaps matches TRBD2 (7 bases). Trimming left V 5 bases short and J 5 bases short, with 15 bases between. Germline-derived CDR1 and CDR2 are LNHDA and SQIVND (reference sequence). The CDR3 is made up of 14 amino acids. CDR3 loop: CASSDLQGGETQYF. The CDR3 nucleotides read TGTGCCAGTAGTGACCTACAGGGAGGGGAGACCCAGTACTTC.

The chain is built from TRBV5-1 and TRBJ2-7; TRBD1 is a possible D gene (5 bases). The V gene's germline CDR1 is SGHRS and CDR2 YFSETQ. This CDR3 spans 13 amino acids. Trimming took 2 bases from V and 2 from J, leaving 8 bases between them. The CDR3 bases are TGCGCCAGCAGCTTCAGGGCCACCTACGAGCAGTACTTC. Its protein is CASSFRATYEQYF. Based on the CDR3 plus reference TRBV5-1 and TRBJ2-7, the full variable domain is KAGVTQTPRYLIKTRGQQVTLSCSPISGHRSVSWYQQTPGQGLQFLFEYFSETQRNKGNFPGRFSGRQFSNSRSEMNVSTLELGDSALYLCASSFRATYEQYFGPGTRLTVT.

This clone was seen once. The chain recombines TRBV14 with TRBJ2-3, with D perhaps matching TRBD1 (6 bases). The CDR3 has 16 residues. Per the germline V gene, CDR1 is SGHDN and CDR2 is FVKESK. Trimming took off 6 bases at V and 2 bases at J, with 18 bases between the two ends. This chain's CDR3 is CASRTTTGFPTDTQYF. In DNA form, the CDR3 reads TGTGCCAGCAGAACTACCACAGGGTTCCCCACAGATACGCAGTATTTT.